This T cell receptor beta chain was identified during a study of blood T cell repertoires in COVID-19. Turning to the study itself: T cells, B-cell-depleted T cells, or PBMCs supplied cDNA or gDNA.

Germline lookup yields CDR1 SGDLS and CDR2 YYNGEE. The CDR3 is 15 amino acids. The ends lost 0 bases at V and 6 bases at J; junction bases unmatched: 9. Authors' analysis steps: Scientists estimated how many nucleated cells there were by amplifying reference gene primers. Produced via immunoSEQ multiplex PCR; TCRdb's table is partial and in-frame only. V and J calls and clone size come straight from that table; D and trimming were deduced from the DNA. The sample has about 50,000 clones; more than 75% are singletons. The sequencing input was peripheral blood. This chain connects TRBV9 to TRBJ2-7; 7 bases line up with TRBD1. The sequence derives from a human donor with active COVID-19. The donor label of this sample is uncertain. The CDR3 nucleotides read TGTGCCAGCAGCGTAGCTCTGGACAGGTTGTCCGAGCAGTACTTC. Translating it yields CASSVALDRLSEQYF. Variable domain in full (rest from reference TRBV9 and TRBJ2-7): DSGVTQTPKHLITATGQRVTLRCSPRSGDLSVYWYQQSLDQGLQFLIQYYNGEERAKGNILERFSAQQFPDLHSELNLSSLELGDSALYFCASSVALDRLSEQYFGPGTRLTVT.